The T cell receptor beta chain described here comes from a study of shared clonotypes between healthy human individuals. In the source study's methods: Junction-only sequences without quality scores came from ImmunoSEQ, so filtering differed. Clones were sequenced by immunoSEQ multiplex PCR, and TCRdb holds only the in-frame ones, with some missing. V, J and clone size are those of that table, while D and trimming were read from the DNA. The data show 550,000 to 650,000 clones, 96% seen once. Naive CD8 cells were CD45RO-negative, positively selected for CCR7, excluding terminally differentiated effector memory CD45RA+ cells. The donor cohort consisted entirely of Caucasian adults residing in Nashville, Tennessee. The ends were cut back, 3 bases at V and 3 bases at J, with 19 bases in the middle. The germline CDR1 and CDR2 sequences are MDHEN and SYDVKM. The CDR3 is 17 residues long. A word on this clone: The antigen remains undetermined.

Study findings and constraints: Clonotypes shared by all four donors outscored non-shared clonotypes in generation probability. Only blood was sampled, and tissue TCR repertoires likely differ from blood ones.

The sequence was collected from a woman aged 25 to 39 in good health. The sequenced material came from naive CD8+ T cells sorted from blood. This chain joins TRBV28 and TRBJ2-3; a weak D match, TRBD2 (5 bases). The CDR3 DNA reads TGTGCCAGCAGTTTCTCACCCCGGGAAATCCTAACAGATACGCAGTATTTT. It is translated as CASSFSPREILTDTQYF. The variable domain in full, with the rest retrieved from reference TRBV28 and TRBJ2-3, is DVKVTQSSRYLVKRTGEKVFLECVQDMDHENMFWYRQDPGLGLRLIYFSYDVKMKEKGDIPEGYSVSREKKERFSLILESASTNQTSMYLCASSFSPREILTDTQYFGPGTRLTVL.